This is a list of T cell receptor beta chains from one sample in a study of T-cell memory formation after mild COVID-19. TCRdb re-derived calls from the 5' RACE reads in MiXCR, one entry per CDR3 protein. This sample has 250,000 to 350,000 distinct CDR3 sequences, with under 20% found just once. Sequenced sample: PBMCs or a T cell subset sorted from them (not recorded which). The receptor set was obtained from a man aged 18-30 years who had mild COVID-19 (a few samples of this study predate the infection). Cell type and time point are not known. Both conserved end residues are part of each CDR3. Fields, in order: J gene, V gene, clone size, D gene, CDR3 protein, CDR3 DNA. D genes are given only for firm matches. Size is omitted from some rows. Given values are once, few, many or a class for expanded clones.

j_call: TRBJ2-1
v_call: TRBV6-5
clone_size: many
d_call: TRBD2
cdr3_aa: CASSILAGVGNEQFF
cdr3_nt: TGTGCCAGCAGCATACTAGCGGGGGTTGGCAATGAGCAGTTCTTC

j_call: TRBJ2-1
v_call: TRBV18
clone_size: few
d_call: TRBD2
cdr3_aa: CASSPRAGGTGSYNEQFF
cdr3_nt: TGTGCCAGCTCACCACGAGCGGGGGGGACTGGCTCCTACAATGAGCAGTTCTTC

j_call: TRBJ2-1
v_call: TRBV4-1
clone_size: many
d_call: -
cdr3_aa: CASSQGAGPYEQFF
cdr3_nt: TGCGCCAGCAGCCAAGGGGCAGGGCCGTATGAGCAGTTCTTC

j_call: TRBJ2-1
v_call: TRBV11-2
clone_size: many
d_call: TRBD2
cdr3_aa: CASSLGLAGTYNEQFF
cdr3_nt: TGTGCCAGCAGCTTGGGACTAGCGGGGACCTACAATGAGCAGTTCTTC

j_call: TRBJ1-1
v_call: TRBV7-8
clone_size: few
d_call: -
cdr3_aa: CASSLRSDGTEAFF
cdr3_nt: TGTGCCAGCAGCTTAAGGAGTGATGGAACTGAAGCTTTCTTT

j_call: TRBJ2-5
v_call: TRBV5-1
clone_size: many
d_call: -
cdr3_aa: CASTEGRPSAETQYF
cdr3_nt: TGCGCCAGCACCGAAGGACGCCCGTCGGCAGAGACCCAGTACTTC

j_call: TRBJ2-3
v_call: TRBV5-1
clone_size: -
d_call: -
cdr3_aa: CASSLSWGIDTQYF
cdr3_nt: TGCGCCAGCAGCTTGTCCTGGGGTATAGATACGCAGTATTTT

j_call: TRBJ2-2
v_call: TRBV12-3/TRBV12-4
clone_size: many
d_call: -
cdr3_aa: CASTLHPQGRITGELFF
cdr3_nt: TGTGCCAGCACTCTGCACCCCCAGGGGCGCATCACCGGGGAGCTGTTTTTT

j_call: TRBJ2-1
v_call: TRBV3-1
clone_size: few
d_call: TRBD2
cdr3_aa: CASSQAGLAGGPYNEQFF
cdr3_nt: TGTGCCAGCAGCCAAGCCGGACTAGCGGGGGGCCCCTACAATGAGCAGTTCTTC

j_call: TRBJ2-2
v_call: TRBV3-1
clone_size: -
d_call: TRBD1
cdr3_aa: CASSQGTGATGELFF
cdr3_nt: TGTGCCAGCAGCCAAGGAACAGGGGCCACCGGGGAGCTGTTTTTT

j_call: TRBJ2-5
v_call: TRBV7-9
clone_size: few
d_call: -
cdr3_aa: CASSYTGGRTYQETQYF
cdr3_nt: TGTGCCAGCAGCTACACCGGGGGCAGGACGTACCAAGAGACCCAGTACTTC

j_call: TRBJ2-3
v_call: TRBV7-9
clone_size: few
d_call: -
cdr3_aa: CASSFTSARTDTQYF
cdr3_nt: TGTGCCAGCAGCTTTACGTCAGCCCGGACAGATACGCAGTATTTT

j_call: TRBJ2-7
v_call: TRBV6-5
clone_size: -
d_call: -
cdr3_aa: CASSFPRGRDPSYEQYF
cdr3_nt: TGTGCCAGCAGTTTCCCCCGGGGTAGGGACCCCTCCTACGAGCAGTACTTC

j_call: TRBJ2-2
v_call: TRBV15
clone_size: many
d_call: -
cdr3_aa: CATSRVRVAGELFF
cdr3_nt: TGTGCCACCAGCAGAGTCAGGGTGGCCGGGGAGCTGTTTTTT

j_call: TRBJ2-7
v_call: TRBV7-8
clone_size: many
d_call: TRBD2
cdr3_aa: CASSLALADEQYF
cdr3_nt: TGTGCCAGCAGCTTAGCCCTAGCGGACGAGCAGTACTTC

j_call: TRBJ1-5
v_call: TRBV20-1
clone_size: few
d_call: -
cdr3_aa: CSAREAPGGGNQPQHF
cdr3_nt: TGCAGTGCTAGAGAGGCGCCGGGGGGTGGTAATCAGCCCCAGCATTTT

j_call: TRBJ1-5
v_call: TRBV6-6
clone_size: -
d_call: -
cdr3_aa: CASWGDGEQPQHF
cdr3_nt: TGTGCCAGCTGGGGGGACGGGGAGCAGCCCCAGCATTTT

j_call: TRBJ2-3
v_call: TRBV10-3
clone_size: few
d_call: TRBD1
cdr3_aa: CAISPLKTGLGTDTQYF
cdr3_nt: TGTGCCATCAGCCCCTTAAAGACAGGGCTTGGCACAGATACGCAGTATTTT

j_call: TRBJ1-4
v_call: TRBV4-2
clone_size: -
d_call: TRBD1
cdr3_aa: CASSPQGAQEKLFF
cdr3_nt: TGTGCCAGCAGCCCGCAGGGGGCTCAAGAAAAACTGTTTTTT

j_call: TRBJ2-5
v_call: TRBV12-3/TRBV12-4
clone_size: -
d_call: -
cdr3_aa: CASSSTPDLVETQYF
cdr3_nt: TGTGCCAGCAGTTCCACCCCTGACCTGGTAGAGACCCAGTACTTC

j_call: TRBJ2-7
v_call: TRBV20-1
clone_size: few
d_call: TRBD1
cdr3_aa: CSARGDSYEQYF
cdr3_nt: TGCAGTGCTAGAGGGGACAGCTACGAGCAGTACTTC

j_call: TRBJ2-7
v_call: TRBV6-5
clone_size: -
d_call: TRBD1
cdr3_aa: CASSYSLEGGDSYEQYF
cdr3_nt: TGTGCCAGCAGTTACTCGTTAGAAGGGGGCGATTCCTACGAGCAGTACTTC

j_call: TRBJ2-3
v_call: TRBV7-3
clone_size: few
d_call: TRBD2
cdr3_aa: CASSSAAGGITDTQYF
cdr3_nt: TGTGCCAGCAGCTCCGCCGCGGGGGGGATCACAGATACGCAGTATTTT

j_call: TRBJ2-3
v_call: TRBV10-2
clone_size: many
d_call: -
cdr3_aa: CASSESALYTDTQYF
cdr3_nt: TGCGCCAGCAGTGAGTCCGCACTATATACAGATACGCAGTATTTT

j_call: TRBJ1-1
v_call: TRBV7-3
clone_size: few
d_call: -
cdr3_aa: CASSFLRYTEAFF
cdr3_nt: TGTGCCAGCAGCTTCCTCAGGTACACTGAAGCTTTCTTT

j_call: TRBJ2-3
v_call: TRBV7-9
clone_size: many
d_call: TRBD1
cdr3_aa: CASSFGTGGADTQYF
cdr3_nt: TGTGCCAGCAGCTTCGGGACAGGGGGCGCAGATACGCAGTATTTT

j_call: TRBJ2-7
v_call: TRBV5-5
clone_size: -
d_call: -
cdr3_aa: CASSLRAESYEQYF
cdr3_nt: TGTGCCAGCAGCTTACGCGCAGAATCCTACGAGCAGTACTTC

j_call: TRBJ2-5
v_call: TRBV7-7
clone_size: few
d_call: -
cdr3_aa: CASSLRQRETQYF
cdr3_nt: TGTGCCAGCAGCTTGCGACAGCGGGAGACCCAGTACTTC

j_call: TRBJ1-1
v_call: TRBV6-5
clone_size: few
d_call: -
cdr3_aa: CASSSVYSEEAFF
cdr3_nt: TGTGCCAGCAGTTCCGTCTACAGCGAAGAAGCTTTCTTT

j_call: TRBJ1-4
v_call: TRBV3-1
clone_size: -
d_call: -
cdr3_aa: CASSQTGGGEKLFF
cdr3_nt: TGTGCCAGCAGCCAGACAGGCGGTGGGGAAAAACTGTTTTTT

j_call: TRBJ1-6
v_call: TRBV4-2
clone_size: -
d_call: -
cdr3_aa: CASSQDLGRGSYNSPLHF
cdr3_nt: TGTGCCAGCAGCCAAGATCTGGGGCGAGGATCCTATAATTCACCCCTCCACTTT

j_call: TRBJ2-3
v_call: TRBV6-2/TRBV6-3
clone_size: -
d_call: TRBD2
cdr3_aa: CASSQLTSGADTQYF
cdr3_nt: TGTGCCAGCAGCCAGCTGACTAGCGGGGCAGATACGCAGTATTTT

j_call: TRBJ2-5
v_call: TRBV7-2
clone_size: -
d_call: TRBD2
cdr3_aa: CASSAPPGSGGRGETQYF
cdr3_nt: TGTGCCAGCAGCGCCCCGCCGGGGAGCGGGGGTCGGGGGGAGACCCAGTACTTC

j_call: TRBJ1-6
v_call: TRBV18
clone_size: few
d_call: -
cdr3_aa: CASSPPGGSALHF
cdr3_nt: TGTGCCAGCTCACCACCGGGGGGGTCGGCCCTCCACTTT

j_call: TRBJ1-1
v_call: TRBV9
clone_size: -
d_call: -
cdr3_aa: CASSPQQIAEAFF
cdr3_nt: TGTGCCAGCAGCCCCCAGCAAATCGCTGAAGCTTTCTTT

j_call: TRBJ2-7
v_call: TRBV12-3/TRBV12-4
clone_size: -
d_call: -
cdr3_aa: CASRPGAGSSYEQYF
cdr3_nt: TGTGCCAGCAGGCCCGGAGCAGGAAGCTCCTACGAGCAGTACTTC

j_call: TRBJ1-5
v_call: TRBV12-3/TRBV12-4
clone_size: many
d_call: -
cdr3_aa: CASTQGRNQPQHF
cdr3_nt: TGTGCCAGCACCCAGGGTCGGAATCAGCCCCAGCATTTT

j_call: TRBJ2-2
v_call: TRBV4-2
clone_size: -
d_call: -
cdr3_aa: CASTPTGTANTGELFF
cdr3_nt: TGTGCCAGCACCCCGACGGGGACGGCGAACACCGGGGAGCTGTTTTTT

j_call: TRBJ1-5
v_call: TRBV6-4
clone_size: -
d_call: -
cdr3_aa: CASSSHGTAGQPQHF
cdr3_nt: TGTGCCAGCAGTTCACACGGGACGGCGGGCCAGCCCCAGCATTTT

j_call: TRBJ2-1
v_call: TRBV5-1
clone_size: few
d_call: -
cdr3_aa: CASSLGQPLDEQFF
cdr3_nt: TGCGCCAGCAGCTTGGGACAACCACTCGATGAGCAGTTCTTC

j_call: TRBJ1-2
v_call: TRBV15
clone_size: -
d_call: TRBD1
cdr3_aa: CATFTGGQSNYGYTF
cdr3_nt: TGTGCCACCTTCACAGGGGGACAATCTAACTATGGCTACACCTTC

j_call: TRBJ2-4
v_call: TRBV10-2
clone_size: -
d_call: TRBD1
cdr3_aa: CASNNWTGEAKNIQYF
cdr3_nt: TGCGCCAGCAACAACTGGACAGGGGAAGCCAAAAACATTCAGTACTTC

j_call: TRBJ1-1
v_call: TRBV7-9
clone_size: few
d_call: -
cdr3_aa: CASSYPGQMNTEAFF
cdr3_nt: TGTGCCAGCAGTTACCCCGGACAGATGAACACTGAAGCTTTCTTT

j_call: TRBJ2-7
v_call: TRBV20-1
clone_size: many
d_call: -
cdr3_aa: CSARRMGVAYEQYF
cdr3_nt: TGCAGTGCTAGACGGATGGGGGTGGCCTACGAGCAGTACTTC

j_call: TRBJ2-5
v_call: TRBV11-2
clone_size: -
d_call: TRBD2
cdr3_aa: CASSPYPGSSGGAKETQYF
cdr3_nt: TGTGCCAGCAGCCCCTATCCGGGGTCCAGCGGGGGGGCCAAGGAGACCCAGTACTTC

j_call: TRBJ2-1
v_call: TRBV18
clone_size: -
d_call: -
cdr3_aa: CASSPGNRVREQFF
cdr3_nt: TGTGCCAGCTCACCAGGGAACAGGGTGAGGGAGCAGTTCTTC

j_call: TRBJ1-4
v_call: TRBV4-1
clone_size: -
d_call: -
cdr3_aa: CASSQPGFEEKLFF
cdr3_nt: TGCGCCAGCAGCCAACCTGGATTTGAGGAAAAACTGTTTTTT

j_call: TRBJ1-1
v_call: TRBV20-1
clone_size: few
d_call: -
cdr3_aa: CSASAWGRAEAFF
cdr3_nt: TGCAGTGCTAGTGCTTGGGGACGGGCTGAAGCTTTCTTT

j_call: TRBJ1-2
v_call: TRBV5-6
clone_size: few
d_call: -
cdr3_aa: CASRTLGRGGYTF
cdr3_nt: TGTGCCAGCAGGACACTGGGTCGGGGGGGCTACACCTTC

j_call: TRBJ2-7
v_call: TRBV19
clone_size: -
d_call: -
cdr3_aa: CASSMTSSSYEQYF
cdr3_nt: TGTGCCAGTAGTATGACTTCCAGCTCCTACGAGCAGTACTTC

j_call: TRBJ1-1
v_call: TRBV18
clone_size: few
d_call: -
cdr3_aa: CASSPGWGTEAFF
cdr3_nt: TGTGCCAGCTCACCGGGGTGGGGGACTGAAGCTTTCTTT

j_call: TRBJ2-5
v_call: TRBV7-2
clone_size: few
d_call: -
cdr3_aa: CASSVMGPPQYF
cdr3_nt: TGTGCCAGCAGCGTCATGGGGCCCCCTCAGTACTTC

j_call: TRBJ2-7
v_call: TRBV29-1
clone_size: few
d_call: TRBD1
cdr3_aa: CSVSGQGFAYEQYF
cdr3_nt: TGCAGCGTTTCTGGACAGGGTTTTGCCTACGAGCAGTACTTC